This T cell receptor (beta chain) stems from a study of T cells in Graves' hyperthyroidism and ophthalmopathy. Regarding the study as a whole: In blood, most of the thyroid clonotypes expanded above 0.001 were also present.

The ends lost 5 bases at V and 3 bases at J; junction bases unmatched: 9. CDR1 is MDHEN, CDR2 SYDVKM, per germline. This CDR3 contains 15 residues. TCR beta CDR3 regions were amplified from RNA. HTBI primers were the set used in a first-round RT-PCR of the TCR CDR3. A single record per CDR3 protein comes from TCRdb applying MiXCR to the multiplex PCR reads. Of about 300,000 distinct CDR3 sequences in the sample, roughly 20% were seen once. The study left out patients who had uncontrolled infection, other autoimmune disease, pregnancy or lactation. Diagnoses were established using clinical symptoms, serum thyroxine and TRAb, thyroid ultrasound and orbital computed tomography. The authors obtained PBMCs from more than 8 ml of fresh peripheral blood. This clonotype was observed at least ten times. Its specificity is not known.

Material for sequencing was blood. This TCR was sampled from a man over 45 with Graves' ophthalmopathy. V is TRBV28 and J is TRBJ1-1, with 7 bases lining up with TRBD1. The CDR3 reads CASSPNNQGDTEAFF. The CDR3 coding sequence is TGTGCCAGCAGTCCTAATAATCAGGGGGACACTGAAGCTTTCTTT.